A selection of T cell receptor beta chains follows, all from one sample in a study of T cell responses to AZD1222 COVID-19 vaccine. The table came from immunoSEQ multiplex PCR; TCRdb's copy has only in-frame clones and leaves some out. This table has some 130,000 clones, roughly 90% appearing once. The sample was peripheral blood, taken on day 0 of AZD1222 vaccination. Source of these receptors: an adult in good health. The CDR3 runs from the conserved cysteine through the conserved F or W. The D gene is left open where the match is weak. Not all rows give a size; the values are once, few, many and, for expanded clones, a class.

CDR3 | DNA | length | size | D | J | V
CASSLGTNEAFF | TGTGCCAGCAGCTTGGGGACCAATGAAGCTTTCTTT | 12 | NA | NA | TRBJ1-1 | TRBV13
CASSSSDTQYF | TGTGCCAGCAGCTCATCAGATACGCAGTATTTT | 11 | once | NA | TRBJ2-3 | TRBV11-3
CATSRQGGGGYTF | TGTGCCACCAGTAGACAGGGCGGCGGTGGCTACACCTTC | 13 | once | TRBD1 | TRBJ1-2 | TRBV24-1
CASSLRPGLAGVSYEQYF | TGCGCCAGCAGCTTACGACCGGGACTAGCGGGAGTAAGCTACGAGCAGTACTTC | 18 | NA | TRBD2 | TRBJ2-7 | TRBV5-1
CASSLNDGSNQPQHF | TGTGCCAGCAGTTTAAACGACGGAAGCAATCAGCCCCAGCATTTT | 15 | NA | NA | TRBJ1-5 | TRBV27
CASRDPGQDQPQHF | TGTGCCAGCAGAGACCCGGGACAGGACCAGCCCCAGCATTTT | 14 | few | TRBD1 | TRBJ1-5 | TRBV28
CASSLLAGGPDTQYF | TGTGCCAGCAGCTTACTAGCGGGGGGGCCAGATACGCAGTATTTT | 15 | NA | TRBD2 | TRBJ2-3 | TRBV5-6
CASSLEGQGSYGYTF | TGCGCCAGCAGCTTGGAGGGACAGGGCAGCTATGGCTACACCTTC | 15 | few | TRBD1 | TRBJ1-2 | TRBV5-1
CASSQGTGANQPQHF | TGCGCCAGCAGCCAGGGGACAGGAGCAAATCAGCCCCAGCATTTT | 15 | NA | TRBD1 | TRBJ1-5 | TRBV4-3
CASSFPTSGGASSYNEQFF | TGTGCCAGCAGTTTCCCCACTAGCGGGGGGGCCTCGTCCTACAATGAGCAGTTCTTC | 19 | NA | TRBD2 | TRBJ2-1 | TRBV7-2
CASSVEASGESEQYF | TGTGCCAGCAGCGTAGAGGCTAGCGGGGAATCCGAGCAGTACTTC | 15 | NA | TRBD2 | TRBJ2-7 | TRBV9
CASRITDTQYF | TGTGCCAGCAGAATCACAGATACGCAGTATTTT | 11 | few | NA | TRBJ2-3 | TRBV12-3/TRBV12-4
CARRPKGARSNQPQHF | TGCGCCAGGCGTCCTAAGGGGGCACGTAGCAATCAGCCCCAGCATTTT | 16 | NA | TRBD1 | TRBJ1-5 | TRBV23-1
CASSDPGSGYGYTF | TGTGCCAGCAGTGACCCGGGATCTGGGTATGGCTACACCTTC | 14 | NA | NA | TRBJ1-2 | TRBV6-1
CASSIGLGTNEKLFF | TGTGCCAGTAGTATAGGGTTGGGGACTAATGAAAAACTGTTTTTT | 15 | NA | NA | TRBJ1-4 | TRBV19
CASSTGTGGKSSYNEQFF | TGTGCCAGCAGCACCGGGACAGGGGGCAAAAGCTCCTACAATGAGCAGTTCTTC | 18 | NA | TRBD1 | TRBJ2-1 | TRBV7-9
CASSPRYRLYGYTF | TGTGCCAGTAGCCCGCGGTACAGACTATATGGCTACACCTTC | 14 | NA | NA | TRBJ1-2 | TRBV19
CASSYGQGAPSNYGYTF | TGTGCCAGCAGTTACGGGCAGGGGGCGCCCTCTAACTATGGCTACACCTTC | 17 | NA | TRBD1 | TRBJ1-2 | TRBV6-2/TRBV6-3
CAWISIRTRMNTEAFF | TGTGCCTGGATATCAATCCGGACGAGGATGAACACTGAAGCTTTCTTT | 16 | NA | NA | TRBJ1-1 | TRBV30
CASSLSGGGLTEAFF | TGTGCCAGCAGCTTATCCGGGGGGGGATTGACTGAAGCTTTCTTT | 15 | NA | NA | TRBJ1-1 | TRBV7-2
CASSRTGGLGYTF | TGTGCCAGCAGTCGTACGGGAGGGCTTGGCTACACCTTC | 13 | NA | NA | TRBJ1-2 | TRBV6-2/TRBV6-3
CASSSMDRTSYTF | TGTGCCAGCAGCTCCATGGACAGGACCTCCTACACCTTC | 13 | NA | TRBD1 | TRBJ1-2 | TRBV7-2
CASSVVRIGRASGANVLTF | TGTGCCAGCAGTGTGGTCCGGATCGGGAGGGCCTCTGGGGCCAACGTCCTGACTTTC | 19 | few | TRBD2 | TRBJ2-6 | TRBV6-1
CASSIGSRTGRNNEAFF | TGTGCCAGTAGTATAGGGTCGAGAACAGGAAGAAATAATGAAGCTTTCTTT | 17 | few | NA | TRBJ1-1 | TRBV19
CAISESVTGSNQPQHF | TGTGCCATCAGTGAGTCGGTGACAGGTAGCAATCAGCCCCAGCATTTT | 16 | NA | NA | TRBJ1-5 | TRBV10-3
CASSVGGGRVITEAFF | TGTGCCAGCAGCGTAGGTGGAGGCAGGGTTATCACTGAAGCTTTCTTT | 16 | NA | NA | TRBJ1-1 | TRBV9
CASSLGRRTESHF | TGTGCCAGCAGCTTAGGACGAAGGACAGAATCACACTTT | 13 | NA | NA | TRBJ1-6 | TRBV7-2
CASSLAFTGSYEQYF | TGTGCCAGCAGCTTAGCCTTTACAGGGTCCTACGAGCAGTACTTC | 15 | few | NA | TRBJ2-7 | TRBV7-2
CASSEIGAGRGAFF | TGTGCCAGCAGTGAAATTGGGGCAGGCAGGGGAGCTTTCTTT | 14 | NA | NA | TRBJ1-1 | TRBV25-1
CASRFFWGEKLFF | TGTGCAAGTCGCTTTTTTTGGGGGGAAAAACTGTTTTTT | 13 | NA | NA | TRBJ1-4 | TRBV12-2
CASSFFGDTQYF | TGTGCCAGCAGTTTTTTCGGAGATACGCAGTATTTT | 12 | NA | NA | TRBJ2-3 | TRBV27